This record looks at one TCR beta chain sequence and its context. Its antigen is not known. CDR3 length equals 14 residues. V lost 1 base, J lost 4 bases, and 11 bases lay in between. Per germline, CDR1 SGHRS and CDR2 YFSETQ. After constant-region reverse-primer amplification, full-length variable regions underwent semi-nested PCR with Nested Universal Primer A. MiXCR was run by TCRdb on the 5' RACE reads, yielding one entry per CDR3 protein. The data hold some 60,000 distinct CDR3 sequences, with roughly 30% observed a single time. Regarding the study as a whole: Whole repertoires were not studied in the larger cohort, only one V-J beta rearrangement.

The source is a female donor with breast cancer. Sequencing used tumor-infiltrating naive CD4+ T cells sorted from the breast tumor. Noted subset: naive CD4+ T cells, CD4+CD45RA+CD25-. This sequence joins TRBV5-1 and TRBJ1-2; D uncertain. Here the CDR3 reads CASSLSNGPYGYTF. As DNA, the CDR3 is TGCGCCAGCAGCTTGTCGAACGGACCCTATGGCTACACCTTC. Full variable domain (rest looked up from reference TRBV5-1 and TRBJ1-2): KAGVTQTPRYLIKTRGQQVTLSCSPISGHRSVSWYQQTPGQGLQFLFEYFSETQRNKGNFPGRFSGRQFSNSRSEMNVSTLELGDSALYLCASSLSNGPYGYTFGSGTRLTVV.